A selection of T cell receptor beta chains follows, all from one sample in a study of blood T cell repertoires in COVID-19. Method: immunoSEQ multiplex PCR; TCRdb's copy keeps in-frame clones and lacks some. The sample consists of roughly 190,000 clones, about four fifths of them appearing once. Sequencing was carried out using peripheral blood. These receptors were collected from a woman aged 40 to 49 with COVID-19, enrolled during active disease. The CDR3 runs from the conserved cysteine through the conserved F or W. The D gene is left open where the match is weak. Clone size is given for some rows only: seen once, a few or many times, or a class if the clone is expanded.

.	TRBJ1-5	TRBV19	14	.	CASSILTGDQPQHF	TGTGCCAGTAGTATCCTTACAGGTGATCAGCCCCAGCATTTT
.	TRBJ2-2	TRBV24-1	16	.	CATRPYSHSLTGELFF	TGTGCCACCAGGCCGTATTCCCACTCGCTCACCGGGGAGCTGTTTTTT
TRBD2	TRBJ2-3	TRBV9	15	.	CASSPTSGGEGTQYF	TGTGCCAGCAGCCCGACTAGCGGGGGGGAGGGTACGCAGTATTTT
.	TRBJ1-5	TRBV5-8	12	.	CASSLNLKPQHF	TGTGCCAGCAGCTTGAATCTAAAACCCCAGCATTTT
.	TRBJ1-1	TRBV10-2	12	.	CATRHTNTEAFF	TGCGCCACCAGACATACGAACACTGAAGCTTTCTTT
.	TRBJ2-2	TRBV4-1	16	.	CASSQDGQRNTGELFF	TGCGCCAGCAGCCAAGATGGGCAGAGGAACACCGGGGAGCTGTTTTTT
.	TRBJ2-2	TRBV6-5	16	once	CASSYSGGGNAGELFF	TGTGCCAGCAGTTACTCAGGGGGGGGGAACGCCGGGGAGCTGTTTTTT
TRBD1	TRBJ1-1	TRBV5-4	14	.	CASSAGQGRPEAFF	TGTGCCAGCAGCGCCGGACAGGGTAGGCCTGAAGCTTTCTTT
.	TRBJ2-2	TRBV21-1	17	.	CASSKGGQGANTGELFF	TGTGCCAGCAGCAAAGGAGGGCAGGGGGCGAACACCGGGGAGCTGTTTTTT
.	TRBJ2-3	TRBV6-1	12	.	CASSETGDTQYF	TGTGCCAGCAGTGAAACGGGAGATACGCAGTATTTT
TRBD2	TRBJ2-3	TRBV7-9	17	.	CASSFLAGGSGTDTQYF	TGTGCCAGCAGCTTTCTAGCGGGAGGGTCGGGCACAGATACGCAGTATTTT
TRBD1	TRBJ1-2	TRBV20-1	15	.	CSASPQGQDPRGYTF	TGCAGTGCTAGTCCTCAAGGACAGGACCCGCGGGGCTACACCTTC
TRBD2	TRBJ2-1	TRBV4-2	14	.	CASGQREGYNEQFF	TGTGCCAGCGGGCAGCGGGAGGGGTACAATGAGCAGTTCTTC
TRBD1	TRBJ1-4	TRBV10-1	13	.	CASSDRGNEKLFF	TGCGCCAGCAGTGACAGGGGGAATGAAAAACTGTTTTTT
.	TRBJ2-1	TRBV7-2	17	.	CASSHPRGSGSYNEQFF	TGTGCCAGCAGCCATCCCAGGGGTTCAGGCTCCTACAATGAGCAGTTCTTC
.	TRBJ2-3	TRBV21-1	15	.	CASSKGNRAADTQYF	TGTGCCAGCAGCAAAGGGAACAGGGCTGCAGATACGCAGTATTTT
TRBD2	TRBJ2-3	TRBV9	16	.	CASSEVAGLVTDTQYF	TGTGCCAGCAGCGAGGTAGCGGGATTGGTCACAGATACGCAGTATTTT
.	TRBJ2-5	TRBV11-2	15	once	CASSRSRDSQETQYF	TGTGCCAGCAGCAGGTCAAGGGACTCCCAAGAGACCCAGTACTTC
.	TRBJ1-2	TRBV6-4	13	.	CASSDSRGLGYTF	TGTGCCAGCAGTGACTCTCGGGGATTGGGCTACACCTTC
TRBD2	TRBJ2-3	TRBV9	14	.	CASSAGGGPDTQYF	TGTGCCAGCAGCGCGGGGGGAGGTCCAGATACGCAGTATTTT
.	TRBJ2-2	TRBV5-6	16	few	CASSLVPRLNTGELFF	TGTGCCAGCAGCTTGGTGCCCAGGTTGAACACCGGGGAGCTGTTTTTT
TRBD1	TRBJ2-5	TRBV6-1	14	.	CASSLQGAGETQYF	TGTGCCAGCAGTTTACAGGGGGCGGGAGAGACCCAGTACTTC
TRBD2	TRBJ2-1	TRBV13	18	.	CASRPALADQVGENEQFF	TGTGCCAGCAGGCCGGCTCTAGCGGACCAGGTTGGGGAGAATGAGCAGTTCTTC